There are many counts of the clone carrying this T cell receptor beta chain. V was pared by 0 bases and J by 5 bases, with 17 bases between. Germline-derived CDR1 and CDR2 are ENHRY and SYGVKD. The CDR3 contains 17 residues. Amplified TCR beta CDR3 regions came from RNA transcripts. RT-PCR in the first round (using the HTBI primer set) targeted the TCR CDR3. Each CDR3 protein is one row after TCRdb ran MiXCR on the multiplex PCR reads. The data hold around 300,000 distinct CDR3 sequences, with about 13% observed a single time. Patients aged 18 to 65 with hyperthyroidism were newly diagnosed, with duration under 2 months. The study excluded patients with uncontrolled infection, other autoimmune disease, pregnancy or lactation. The entry originates in a study of T cells in Graves' hyperthyroidism and ophthalmopathy.

The sequenced sample was blood. The sequence was collected from a woman in her thirties or forties with Graves' hyperthyroidism. This sequence joins TRBV10-3 and TRBJ1-5; D remains ambiguous. The CDR3 DNA follows: TGTGCCATCAGTGAGTCTTCAGGTTACCCTGGCCATCAGCCCCAGCATTTT. Translated: CAISESSGYPGHQPQHF.